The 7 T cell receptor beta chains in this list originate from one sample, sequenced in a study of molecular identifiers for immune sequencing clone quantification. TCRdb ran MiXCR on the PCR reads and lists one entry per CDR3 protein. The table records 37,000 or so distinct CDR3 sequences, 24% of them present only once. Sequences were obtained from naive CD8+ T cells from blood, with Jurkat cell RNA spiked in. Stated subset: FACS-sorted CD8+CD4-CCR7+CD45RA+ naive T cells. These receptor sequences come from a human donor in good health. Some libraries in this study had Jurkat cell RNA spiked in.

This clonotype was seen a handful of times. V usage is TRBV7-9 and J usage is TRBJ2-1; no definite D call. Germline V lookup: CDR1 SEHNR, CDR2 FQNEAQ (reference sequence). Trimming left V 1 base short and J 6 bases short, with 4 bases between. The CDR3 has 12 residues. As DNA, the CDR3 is TGTGCCAGCAGCTTAGTTGCCAATGAGCAGTTCTTC. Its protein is CASSLVANEQFF.

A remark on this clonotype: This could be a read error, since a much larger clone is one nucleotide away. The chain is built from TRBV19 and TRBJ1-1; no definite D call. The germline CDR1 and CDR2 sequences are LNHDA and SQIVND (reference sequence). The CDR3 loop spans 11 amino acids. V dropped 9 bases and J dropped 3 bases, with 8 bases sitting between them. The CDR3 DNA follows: TGTGCCAGCTATCTGTACACTGAAGCTTTCTTT. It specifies CASYLYTEAFF.

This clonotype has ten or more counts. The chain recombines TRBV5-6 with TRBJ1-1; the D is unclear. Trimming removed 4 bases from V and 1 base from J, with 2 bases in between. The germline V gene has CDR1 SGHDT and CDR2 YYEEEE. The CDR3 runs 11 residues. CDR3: CASSQNTEAFF. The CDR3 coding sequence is TGTGCCAGCAGCCAGAACACTGAAGCTTTCTTT. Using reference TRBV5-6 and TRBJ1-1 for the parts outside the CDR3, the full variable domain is DAGVTQSPTHLIKTRGQQVTLRCSPKSGHDTVSWYQQALGQGPQFIFQYYEEEERQRGNFPDRFSGHQFPNYSSELNVNALLLGDSALYLCASSQNTEAFFGQGTRLTVV.

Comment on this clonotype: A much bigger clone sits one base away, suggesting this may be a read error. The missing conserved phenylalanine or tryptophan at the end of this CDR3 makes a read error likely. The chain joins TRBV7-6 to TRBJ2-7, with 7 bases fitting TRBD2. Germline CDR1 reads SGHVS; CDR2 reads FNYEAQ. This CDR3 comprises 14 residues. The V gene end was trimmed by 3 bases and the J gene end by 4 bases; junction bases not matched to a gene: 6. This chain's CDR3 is CASSLVGGSYEQYS. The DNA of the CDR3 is TGTGCCAGCAGCTTGGTGGGAGGGTCGTACGAGCAGTACTCC.

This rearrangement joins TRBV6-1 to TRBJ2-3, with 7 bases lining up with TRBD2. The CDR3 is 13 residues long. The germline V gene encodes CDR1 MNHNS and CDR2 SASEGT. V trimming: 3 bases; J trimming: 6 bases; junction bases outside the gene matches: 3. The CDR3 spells CASSEREWDTQYF. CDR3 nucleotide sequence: TGTGCCAGCAGTGAGCGGGAGTGGGATACGCAGTATTTT.

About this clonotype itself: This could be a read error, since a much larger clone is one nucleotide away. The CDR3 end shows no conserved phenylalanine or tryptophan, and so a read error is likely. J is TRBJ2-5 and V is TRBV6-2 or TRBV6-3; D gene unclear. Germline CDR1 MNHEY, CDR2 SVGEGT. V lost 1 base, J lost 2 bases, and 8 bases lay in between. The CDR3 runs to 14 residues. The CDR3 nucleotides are TGTGCCAGCAGTTACTATGCGTGGCAAGAGACCCAGTACCTC. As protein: CASSYYAWQETQYL.

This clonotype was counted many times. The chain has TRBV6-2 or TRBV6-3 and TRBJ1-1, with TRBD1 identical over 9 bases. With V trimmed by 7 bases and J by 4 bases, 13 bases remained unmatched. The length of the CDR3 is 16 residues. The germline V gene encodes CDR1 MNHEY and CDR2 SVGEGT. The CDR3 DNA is TGTGCCAGCAATTCAATCCCGGGACAGGGATTCACTGAAGCTTTCTTT. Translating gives CASNSIPGQGFTEAFF.